A selection of T cell receptor beta chains follows, all from one sample in a study of siplizumab effects on memory and regulatory T cells. Clones were read by immunoSEQ multiplex PCR, and TCRdb kept only the in-frame ones, dropping some. The table shows around 100,000 clones, with about 95% occurring only once. Sequencing input: Tregs sorted from blood. These receptors came from a human donor in good health. Each CDR3 is given with its conserved first and last residue. A D gene is named only where the DNA matches it firmly. Not all rows give a size; the values are once, few, many and, for expanded clones, a class.

>.|TRBJ2-5|TRBD1|TRBV28
CASSLRFVGQGRGETQYF
TGTGCCAGCAGTTTACGATTTGTTGGACAGGGTCGAGGAGAGACCCAGTACTTC
>.|TRBJ2-7|TRBD2|TRBV19
CASRSGGRGNYEQYF
TGTGCCAGTAGGTCGGGCGGGAGAGGGAACTACGAGCAGTACTTC
>.|TRBJ2-1|.|TRBV5-5
CASSPPPNRNLNEQFF
TGTGCCAGCAGCCCACCTCCAAATAGGAATCTCAATGAGCAGTTCTTC
>.|TRBJ2-1|TRBD1|TRBV28
CAINPPGTVINNEQFF
TGTGCCATAAACCCCCCCGGGACAGTGATTAACAATGAGCAGTTCTTC
>.|TRBJ2-1|TRBD2|TRBV6-5
CASSYAGGAYNEQFF
TGTGCCAGCAGTTATGCGGGGGGTGCCTACAATGAGCAGTTCTTC
>.|TRBJ1-1|.|TRBV6-5
CASSPAPVFEAFF
TGTGCCAGCAGTCCGGCACCGGTTTTTGAAGCTTTCTTT
>.|TRBJ2-1|.|TRBV7-8
CASSLSNLRDEQFF
TGTGCCAGCAGCTTATCAAACCTACGGGATGAGCAGTTCTTC
>.|TRBJ2-3|.|TRBV6-5
CASSTFTGTQYF
TGTGCCAGCAGTACTTTCACGGGTACGCAGTATTTT
>.|TRBJ2-7|TRBD2|TRBV4-1
CASSQLMNHGTNAYEQYF
TGCGCCAGCAGCCAACTAATGAACCATGGGACTAATGCCTACGAGCAGTACTTC
>.|TRBJ1-5|TRBD1|TRBV10-1
CASSKDRERTKYSNQPQHF
TGCGCCAGCAGTAAGGACAGGGAGCGTACCAAATATAGCAATCAGCCCCAGCATTTT
>.|TRBJ2-1|.|TRBV11-3
CASSLQGAGNEQFF
TGTGCCAGCAGCCTCCAAGGGGCGGGCAATGAGCAGTTCTTC
>.|TRBJ1-3|TRBD1|TRBV19
CASNNPGDRTSNTIYF
TGTGCCAGTAATAACCCAGGGGACAGGACGTCAAACACCATATATTTT
>.|TRBJ2-1|TRBD2|TRBV9
CASSVPYGAPSGRDHEQFF
TGTGCCAGCAGCGTACCGTATGGGGCCCCTAGCGGGAGAGACCATGAGCAGTTCTTC
>.|TRBJ2-5|TRBD1|TRBV19
CASNDRGETQYF
TGTGCCAGTAATGACAGGGGAGAGACCCAGTACTTC
>once|TRBJ2-3|.|TRBV10-2
CASRASGTDTQYF
TGCGCCAGCAGGGCTAGCGGCACAGATACGCAGTATTTT
>.|TRBJ2-2|TRBD1|TRBV28
CASITGGSGELFF
TGTGCCAGCATTACAGGGGGCAGCGGGGAGCTGTTTTTT
>.|TRBJ1-5|.|TRBV2
CASSQGPSGQPQHF
TGTGCCAGCAGTCAGGGCCCCTCGGGTCAGCCCCAGCATTTT
>.|TRBJ2-3|.|TRBV2
CASSVSGDTQYF
TGTGCCAGCAGTGTTTCGGGCGATACGCAGTATTTT
>.|TRBJ1-3|.|TRBV10-1
CASSEYRTGSGNTIYF
TGCGCCAGCAGTGAGTACAGAACAGGGTCTGGAAACACCATATATTTT
>.|TRBJ1-1|.|TRBV6-4
CASSSRIDTQAFF
TGTGCCAGCAGTTCCCGAATTGATACTCAAGCTTTCTTT
>.|TRBJ1-3|.|TRBV5-1
CASSRFSGNTIYF
TGCGCCAGCAGTCGGTTCTCTGGAAACACCATATATTTT
>few|TRBJ2-5|.|TRBV29-1
CSVDSRGGQETQYF
TGCAGCGTTGATAGCAGGGGTGGACAAGAGACCCAGTACTTC
>.|TRBJ2-7|.|TRBV5-1
CASSLPNSTETPLYEQYF
TGCGCCAGCAGCTTGCCGAATTCCACAGAAACTCCCTTATACGAGCAGTACTTC
>.|TRBJ2-1|.|TRBV7-3
CASSTGSGNEQFF
TGTGCCAGCAGCACAGGGTCGGGCAATGAGCAGTTCTTC
>.|TRBJ2-7|.|TRBV7-8
CASSLGDQGSEQYF
TGTGCCAGCAGCTTAGGAGATCAGGGGTCGGAGCAGTACTTC
>.|TRBJ1-1|.|TRBV6-4
CASRNRDTEAFF
TGTGCCAGCAGGAATCGGGACACTGAAGCTTTCTTT
>once|TRBJ1-5|.|TRBV6-5
CASSDTHSNQPQHF
TGTGCCAGCAGCGACACACATAGCAATCAGCCCCAGCATTTT
>.|TRBJ1-1|.|TRBV5-1
CASSINVRGTEAFF
TGCGCCAGCAGCATCAATGTTAGGGGCACTGAAGCTTTCTTT
>.|TRBJ1-2|.|TRBV5-1
CASSLDWDGYTF
TGCGCCAGCAGCTTGGATTGGGATGGCTACACCTTC
>.|TRBJ2-3|.|TRBV6-7
CASSPTTDTQYF
TGTGCCAGCAGTCCCACCACAGATACGCAGTATTTT
>.|TRBJ1-2|TRBD1|TRBV6-6
CASSSLEQGARYGYTF
TGTGCCAGCAGTTCGTTAGAACAGGGGGCGCGATATGGCTACACCTTC
>once|TRBJ1-6|.|TRBV7-6
CASSGGLNSPLHF
TGTGCCAGCAGCGGGGGTCTGAATTCACCCCTCCACTTT
>once|TRBJ2-5|.|TRBV20-1
CSARGQETQYF
TGCAGTGCTAGAGGGCAAGAGACCCAGTACTTC
>.|TRBJ2-7|.|TRBV7-2
CASSSSVDYEQYF
TGTGCCAGCAGCTCAAGCGTAGACTACGAGCAGTACTTC
>.|TRBJ2-5|.|TRBV4-1
CASSQGKVGSETQYF
TGCGCCAGCAGCCAAGGGAAGGTCGGTTCGGAGACCCAGTACTTC
>once|TRBJ2-1|TRBD2|TRBV6-6
CASSHRGGGYNEQFF
TGTGCCAGCAGCCACCGGGGGGGCGGATACAATGAGCAGTTCTTC
>.|TRBJ1-5|.|TRBV30
CAWSLGTRRSNQPQHF
TGTGCCTGGAGCCTGGGGACGAGAAGAAGCAATCAGCCCCAGCATTTT
>once|TRBJ2-5|.|TRBV28
CASARRETQYF
TGTGCCAGCGCCCGTAGAGAGACCCAGTACTTC
>.|TRBJ2-5|.|TRBV5-4
CASAGTPARTQYF
TGTGCCAGCGCAGGGACACCAGCCCGGACCCAGTACTTC
>.|TRBJ2-7|.|TRBV7-2
CASSLWRGSYEQYF
TGTGCCAGCAGCTTATGGAGGGGAAGTTACGAGCAGTACTTC
>.|TRBJ2-5|.|TRBV5-8
CASSLDRVFWKTQYF
TGTGCCAGCAGCTTGGACAGGGTCTTCTGGAAGACCCAGTACTTC
>.|TRBJ1-5|.|TRBV29-1
CSVGSRYNNQPQHF
TGCAGCGTTGGTTCCAGGTATAACAATCAGCCCCAGCATTTT
>.|TRBJ2-5|TRBD2|TRBV2
CASVGGREETQYF
TGTGCCAGCGTGGGGGGGAGGGAAGAGACCCAGTACTTC
>.|TRBJ2-1|TRBD1|TRBV23-1
CASSPPHDRDNEQFF
TGCGCCAGCAGCCCACCCCATGACAGGGACAATGAGCAGTTCTTC
>.|TRBJ1-4|.|TRBV2
CASSDRVVHEKLFF
TGTGCCAGCAGTGACCGGGTTGTACATGAAAAACTGTTTTTT
>once|TRBJ2-3|.|TRBV30
CAWSVGGAPASTDTQYF
TGTGCCTGGAGTGTAGGGGGGGCTCCTGCTAGCACAGATACGCAGTATTTT
>.|TRBJ1-5|.|TRBV4-1
CASSQEGPRVYNQPQHF
TGCGCCAGCAGCCAAGAAGGCCCCCGGGTCTACAATCAGCCCCAGCATTTT
>.|TRBJ1-2|.|TRBV4-1
CASSQQGRSYGYTF
TGCGCCAGCAGCCAGCAGGGGCGTTCCTATGGCTACACCTTC
>.|TRBJ2-7|.|TRBV6-6
CASSYSLLNTYEQYF
TGTGCCAGCAGTTACTCTTTACTAAACACCTACGAGCAGTACTTC
>.|TRBJ2-5|TRBD2|TRBV9
CASSPGGGVKTQYF
TGTGCCAGCAGCCCAGGTGGGGGGGTGAAGACCCAGTACTTC
>.|TRBJ1-3|.|TRBV25-1
CASTLSSGNTIYF
TGTGCCAGCACCCTGAGCTCTGGAAACACCATATATTTT
>once|TRBJ1-2|TRBD1|TRBV5-6
CASSLRQGRTGYTF
TGTGCCAGCAGCTTAAGACAGGGGAGGACAGGCTACACCTTC
>.|TRBJ1-5|.|TRBV19
CASTGGIGYQPQHF
TGTGCCAGTACCGGAGGGATCGGTTATCAGCCCCAGCATTTT